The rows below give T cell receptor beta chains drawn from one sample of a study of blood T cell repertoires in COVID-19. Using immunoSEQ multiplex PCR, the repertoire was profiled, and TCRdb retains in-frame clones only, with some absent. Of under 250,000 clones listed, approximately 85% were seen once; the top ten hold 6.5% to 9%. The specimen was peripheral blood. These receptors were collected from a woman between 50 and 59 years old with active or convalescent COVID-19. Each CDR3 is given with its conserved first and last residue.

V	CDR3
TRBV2	CASRDRAPNWGSYNSPLHF
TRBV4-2	CASSQDQDSGANVLTF
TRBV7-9	CASRPAGNSGNTIYF
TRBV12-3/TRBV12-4	CASRPGAEETQYF
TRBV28	CASRSGGYEQYF
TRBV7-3	CASRPTRNSDEQFF
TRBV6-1	CASSASGTGIHQPQHF
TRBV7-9	CASSPRGPDTQYF
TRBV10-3	CAISEYGTSNGYTF
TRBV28	CASSLGLMDYEQYF
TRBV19	CASSADRGANYGYTF
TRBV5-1	CASSPSGARRGETQYF
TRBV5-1	CASSSSAGVSYEQYF
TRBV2	CASREGQGDQPQHF
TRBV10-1	CASSPSTGGQETQYF
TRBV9	CASSAAQGGSTDTQYF
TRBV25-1	CASRSGTEAFF
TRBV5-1	CASSVNSEGTQYF
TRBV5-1	CASSLQGAREKLFF
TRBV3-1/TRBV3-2	CASSRGTSGYTDTQYF
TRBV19	CASSPTGVGPYNEQFF
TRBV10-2	CASSETGERGYTF
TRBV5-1	CASRVGPSSNYGYTF
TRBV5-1	CASSGGQGATNEKLFF
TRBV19	CASSIPTGGSRYNQPQHF
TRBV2	CARGGQASYEQYF
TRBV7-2	CASSLTRGGTSIRETQYF
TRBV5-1	CASSLAGLGYNEQFF
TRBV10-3	CAISQGSPLPLHF
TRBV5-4	CASSLGGLEAKNIQYF
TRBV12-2	CASRKGPSLNIQYF
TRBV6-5	CASSTGLGSGNTIYF
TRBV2	CASKVGGAPYNEQFF
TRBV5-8	CASRARGQANQPQHF
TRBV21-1	CASNCRDRRTYEQYF
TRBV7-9	CASSSGLAIYEQYF
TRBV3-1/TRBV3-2	CASSPETGAYNEQFF
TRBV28	CASSSPSSRYGYTF
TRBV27	CASSFRDRGRYGYTF
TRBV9	CASSEGTLAGTTKNTGELFF
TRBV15	CATNEGQLNTEAFF
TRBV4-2	CASSQERMTADTQYF
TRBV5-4	CASSRLAGGLQETQYF
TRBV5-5	CASSFRVTEAFF
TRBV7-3	CASTAGGYTGELFF
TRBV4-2	CASSQVPPGLRETGELFF
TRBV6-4	CASSPSGTGTGELFF
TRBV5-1	CASSLEGSGNTIYF